Shown below are 28 T cell receptor beta chains from a single sample sequenced in a study of breast tumors, draining lymph nodes, adjacent tissues. The lymph nodes were axillary draining lymph nodes from breast cancer patients. In TCRdb, the multiplex PCR reads were re-called with MiXCR into one record per CDR3 protein. In the table there are 150,000 to 200,000 distinct CDR3 sequences, roughly 30% of which are singletons. Sequenced sample: axillary lymph node tissue. The receptor set was obtained from a female donor with breast cancer. Some clones in this sample may be carry-over from other donors' samples.

Remarks on this clonotype: A much larger clone lies one base from this, so it may be a read error. The chain recombines TRBV4-1 with TRBJ2-1; D is perhaps TRBD1 (5 bases). Trimming took off 7 bases at V and 0 bases at J, with 16 bases between the two ends. The CDR3 is made up of 16 amino acids. From germline, CDR1 is MGHRA and CDR2 YSYEKL. CDR3 DNA: TGCGCCAGCACCCCGCGCCAGGGAATCTCCTACAATGAGCAGTTCTTC. Encoded protein: CASTPRQGISYNEQFF.

This clonotype has a count of ten or more. This chain links TRBV19 with TRBJ2-7, with 8 positions matching TRBD1. V lost 6 bases to trimming and J lost 3 bases; unmatched junction nucleotides: 4. The CDR3 is 13 residues long. Germline V gene lookup returns CDR1 LNHDA and CDR2 SQIVND (reference sequence). The CDR3 DNA sequence: TGTGCCAGTAGCCTGACAGGGGTCTACGAGCAGTACTTC. Its protein is CASSLTGVYEQYF.

This clonotype was recorded many times. The V call is TRBV2, the J call TRBJ2-2; D possibly corresponds to TRBD2 (6 bases). Germline values: CDR1 SNHLY, CDR2 FYNNEI. The CDR3 is 13 amino acids. Trimming shortened V by 6 bases and J by 6 bases, and 11 bases separated the two germline ends. CDR3 in DNA: TGTGCCAGCAGCATTTGGGGGGCCGGGGAGCTGTTTTTT. Amino acid sequence: CASSIWGAGELFF.

Turning to this clonotype: A much larger clone lies one base from this, so it may be a read error. The V gene is TRBV20-1, the J gene TRBJ2-1; 15 bases match TRBD2. From germline, CDR1 is DFQATT and CDR2 SNEGSKA (reference sequence). After removal of 3 bases from V and 9 bases from J, the junction contained 6 bases not matched to a gene. The CDR3 has 15 residues. This CDR3 is CSASLRTSGGGEQFF. The CDR3 DNA follows: TGCAGTGCTAGCCTGCGGACTAGCGGGGGGGGTGAGCAGTTCTTC.

This clonotype was recorded at least ten times. V is TRBV9 and J is TRBJ2-3; weak D call: TRBD2 (6 bases). Germline CDR1 SGDLS, CDR2 YYNGEE. The germline V and J ends were trimmed by 4 bases and 1 base, with 10 bases remaining between them. This CDR3 contains 14 residues. CDR3 nucleotide sequence: TGTGCCAGCAGCCCATGGGGGGGCACAGATACGCAGTATTTT. This translates into CASSPWGGTDTQYF.

The sample holds a few counts of this clonotype. A much bigger clone sits one base away, suggesting this may be a read error. This chain joins TRBV6-2 or TRBV6-3 and TRBJ1-6; D is unclear. The germline CDR1 and CDR2 sequences are MNHEY and SVGEGT. The CDR3 consists of 16 residues. V lost 5 bases, J lost 4 bases, and 15 bases lay in between. The CDR3 spells CASSPSKRTYNSPLHF. The CDR3 DNA sequence: TGTGCCAGCAGTCCGTCCAAGCGGACGTATAATTCACCCCTCCACTTT.

With respect to this clonotype: A much larger clone differs by one base, so this may be a read error. The CDR3 coding sequence is TGTGCCAGCAGCGTAGCTAGCGGGGGGGCCCGGGAGCGGTTCTTC. Amino acid sequence: CASSVASGGARERFF. The chain joins TRBV9 to TRBJ2-1; 12 positions agree with TRBD2. CDR1 SGDLS and CDR2 YYNGEE come from the germline V gene. CDR3 size: 15 residues.

This clonotype was counted many times. The chain employs TRBV7-9 and TRBJ2-3, with TRBD2 matching 9 bases. CDR1 is SEHNR, CDR2 FQNEAQ, per germline (reference sequence). This CDR3 contains 14 residues. The V and J ends lost 5 bases and 2 bases, in that order; junction bases with no gene match: 2. CDR3 protein: CASSRGGATDTQYF. The DNA for the CDR3 is TGTGCCAGCAGCCGCGGGGGGGCCACAGATACGCAGTATTTT.

V gene TRBV12-5 combines with J gene TRBJ1-5; perhaps TRBD1 as D (5 bases). CDR1 is LGHNT, CDR2 FRNRAP, per germline. V dropped 6 bases and J dropped 10 bases, with 10 bases sitting between them. The CDR3 sequence is 11 residues long. CDR3 in DNA: TGTGCTAGTGGACCGGGGGGTCCCCAGCATTTT. Translated, it gives CASGPGGPQHF. The full variable domain, with the rest looked up from reference TRBV12-5 and TRBJ1-5, is DARVTQTPRHKVTEMGQEVTMRCQPILGHNTVFWYRQTMMQGLELLAYFRNRAPLDDSGMPKDRFSAEMPDATLATLKIQPSEPRDSAVYFCASGPGGPQHFGDGTRLSIL.

The chain employs TRBV19 and TRBJ2-3; 7 bases are a match to TRBD1. The CDR3 sequence is 18 residues long. Trimming removed 6 bases from V and 0 bases from J; junction bases left unmatched: 15. Germline V CDR1 and CDR2: LNHDA, SQIVND (reference sequence). The CDR3 bases are TGTGCCAGTAGGAGGAGGTTCGGGACAGCCTCTAGCACAGATACGCAGTATTTT. It encodes CASRRRFGTASSTDTQYF.

The chain is built from TRBV20-1 and TRBJ1-4, with D tentatively TRBD1 (5 bases). Trimming cost V 4 bases and J 6 bases, with 15 bases left between them. The CDR3 is 14 residues long. Germline loops: CDR1 DFQATT, CDR2 SNEGSKA (reference sequence). Here the CDR3 reads CSATAGHRDEKLFF. The CDR3 bases are TGCAGTGCTACGGCAGGACACCGCGATGAAAAACTGTTTTTT.

This clonotype occurred a few times. This chain connects TRBV9 to TRBJ2-7; 7 nucleotides align to TRBD1. The CDR3 sequence is 14 residues long. The V and J ends lost 4 bases and 2 bases, in that order; junction bases with no gene match: 6. Germline CDR1 SGDLS, CDR2 YYNGEE. CDR3: CASSPQGQPYEQYF. In nucleotides, the CDR3 is TGTGCCAGCAGCCCCCAGGGACAGCCCTACGAGCAGTACTTC. Using reference TRBV9 and TRBJ2-7 for the parts outside the CDR3, the full variable domain is DSGVTQTPKHLITATGQRVTLRCSPRSGDLSVYWYQQSLDQGLQFLIQYYNGEERAKGNILERFSAQQFPDLHSELNLSSLELGDSALYFCASSPQGQPYEQYFGPGTRLTVT.

This clonotype was observed at least ten times. The V call is TRBV12-3 or TRBV12-4, the J call TRBJ1-4; 7 nucleotides line up with TRBD1. The V gene end was trimmed by 8 bases and the J gene end by 4 bases; junction bases not matched to a gene: 4. The CDR3 contains 13 residues. CDR3: CASWDSNNEKLFF. CDR3 bases: TGTGCCAGCTGGGACAGTAATAATGAAAAACTGTTTTTT.

The rearrangement joins TRBV25-1 to TRBJ2-7; TRBD1 matches 7 bases. V lost 5 bases to trimming and J lost 0 bases; unmatched junction nucleotides: 7. The germline V gene encodes CDR1 MGHDK and CDR2 SYGVNS. The length of the CDR3 is 15 residues. CDR3 in amino acids: CASSYAGGISYEQYF. CDR3 DNA: TGTGCCAGCAGTTACGCAGGGGGTATCTCCTACGAGCAGTACTTC.

V gene TRBV6-1 combines with J gene TRBJ1-5; a possible D gene is TRBD1 (6 bases). The CDR3 has 16 residues. Germline CDR1 and CDR2: MNHNS and SASEGT. With 5 bases removed from V and 6 bases from J, the gap between germline ends came to 20 bases. The chain's CDR3 is CASSQRGGLSIQPQHF. DNA of the CDR3: TGTGCCAGCAGTCAACGTGGGGGGCTTTCGATTCAGCCCCAGCATTTT.

This clonotype was detected a few times. This may be a read error, as it is one base from a much larger clone. The chain carries TRBV7-9 and TRBJ2-3, with 11 bases identical to TRBD2. The CDR3 has 16 amino acids. Germline values: CDR1 SEHNR, CDR2 FQNEAQ (reference sequence). The CDR3 sequence is CASSLSGGAGTGTQYF. CDR3 in DNA: TGTGCCAGCAGCCTTAGCGGGGGGGCCGGGACAGGTACGCAGTATTTT.

This clonotype was seen ten or more times. V is TRBV14 and J is TRBJ2-7, with 7 bases fitting TRBD1. J lost 0 bases, V lost 2 bases, and 4 bases had no gene match. The germline V gene has CDR1 SGHDN and CDR2 FVKESK. This CDR3 comprises 15 residues. CDR3 sequence: CASSQSTGVSYEQYF. For the CDR3, the DNA is TGTGCCAGCAGCCAAAGCACAGGGGTCTCCTACGAGCAGTACTTC.

This clonotype was detected ten times or more. This chain links TRBV7-3 with TRBJ2-3; a weak D match, TRBD1 (5 bases). V was clipped by 2 bases and J by 0 bases, with 9 bases between them. Germline V gene sequence: CDR1 SGHTA, CDR2 FQGTGA. The CDR3 spans 15 residues. The CDR3 reads CASSLSGFSTDTQYF. The DNA for the CDR3 is TGTGCCAGCAGCTTATCAGGGTTTAGCACAGATACGCAGTATTTT.

This clonotype was detected ten times or more. This chain uses TRBV7-3 with TRBJ2-3; 8 nucleotides agree with TRBD2. The CDR3 extends over 19 amino acids. The germline V gene encodes CDR1 SGHTA and CDR2 FQGTGA. With 1 base clipped from V and 4 bases from J, the junction kept 16 bases outside the gene matches. The DNA of the CDR3 is TGTGCCAGCAGCTTAATGGGCCCTGGGAGGACTAGCATACCAGATACGCAGTATTTT. It specifies CASSLMGPGRTSIPDTQYF.

In its sample, this clonotype was seen many times. V gene TRBV7-9 combines with J gene TRBJ2-7; D is undetermined. There are 13 residues in the CDR3. The V and J ends lost 5 bases and 5 bases respectively, with 13 bases between them. Per germline, CDR1 SEHNR and CDR2 FQNEAQ (reference sequence). In DNA, the CDR3 is TGTGCCAGCAGCCACCCTCCGGACGACGAGCAGTACTTC. This codes for CASSHPPDDEQYF.

The chain recombines TRBV7-9 with TRBJ1-1; tentatively, D is TRBD1 (6 bases). The V gene's germline CDR1 is SEHNR and CDR2 FQNEAQ (reference sequence). There are 15 residues in the CDR3. Trimming stripped 5 bases from V and 8 bases from J, with 21 bases between. The CDR3 sequence is CASSIPDRSYKEAFF. The CDR3 DNA is TGTGCCAGCAGCATACCAGACAGGAGTTATAAAGAAGCTTTCTTT.

The chain employs TRBV7-2 and TRBJ2-5, with 7 bases lining up with TRBD1. Germline lookup yields CDR1 SGHTA and CDR2 FQGNSA. The CDR3 has 15 amino acids. V dropped 1 base and J dropped 2; count of bases not matched to a gene: 4. As DNA, the CDR3 is TGTGCCAGCAGCTTAGGAGGGGACAGACAAGAGACCCAGTACTTC. This codes for CASSLGGDRQETQYF.

Remarks on this clonotype: A much larger clone is a single base away; this may be a read error. CDR3 in DNA: TGTGCCAGCAGCTTGAGCGGGAGGAGGGAGAATGAGCCGTTCTTC. It specifies CASSLSGRRENEPFF. This chain connects TRBV9 to TRBJ2-1, with 9 bases identical to TRBD2. Germline-derived CDR1 and CDR2 are SGDLS and YYNGEE. The CDR3 is made up of 15 amino acids.

Details on this clonotype: A read error may be the cause here, since a much bigger clone is one base away. The chain carries TRBV4-1 and TRBJ2-7, with D perhaps TRBD2 (5 bases). The germline gives CDR1 MGHRA, CDR2 YSYEKL. V was shortened by 5 bases and J by 5 bases, with 13 bases between the two germline ends. The CDR3 covers 13 residues. The CDR3 region has the DNA TGCGCCAGCAGCTTTGGCGGGCGCGACGAGCAGTACTTC. The encoded protein is CASSFGGRDEQYF.

This clonotype was counted at least ten times. The CDR3 is CASRQGGSLSYEQYF. The CDR3 coding sequence is TGTGCCAGCAGACAAGGAGGTAGTCTCTCCTACGAGCAGTACTTC. The rearrangement links TRBV11-3 to TRBJ2-7; the D gene is possibly TRBD2 (5 bases). Trimming pared 6 bases from V and 0 bases from J, leaving 15 bases between. Germline CDR1 reads SGHNT; CDR2 reads YENEEA. There are 15 residues in the CDR3.

Remarks on this clonotype: Compared with germline, one end of the junction differs, possibly owing to a read error. This chain connects TRBV9 to TRBJ2-7; D tentatively reads TRBD1 or TRBD2 (5 bases each). Germline V CDR1 and CDR2: SGDLS, YYNGEE. CDR3 length: 13 amino acids. The CDR3 loop is CASSLTGTGELYF. In nucleotides, the CDR3 is TGTGCCAGCAGCCTAACAGGCACCGGGGAGCTGTACTTC.

Concerning this clonotype: At one end, the junction sequence differs from germline, possibly due to a read error. CDR3 in DNA: TGCAGTGCTGGCCGGGACAGGGACCCCCTCTTC. It codes for CSAGRDRDPLF. This chain uses TRBV20-1 with TRBJ2-1; 9 bases map to TRBD1. The CDR3 covers 11 residues. In germline, CDR1 is DFQATT, CDR2 SNEGSKA (reference sequence).

The table lists this clonotype with a count of one. The rearrangement links TRBV7-3 to TRBJ2-5, with D possibly matching TRBD2 (6 bases). V shed 4 bases and J shed 5 bases, with 17 bases lying between them. CDR1 is SGHTA, CDR2 FQGTGA, per germline. CDR3 length: 15 residues. The CDR3, as DNA: TGTGCCAGCAGCTCCCCCGGCCGGGAGCACGAGACCCAGTACTTC. Its protein product is CASSSPGREHETQYF.